This T cell receptor (beta chain) emerged from a study of T cell repertoires in cytomegalovirus infection. Findings and caveats of the study: Pooled public TCR beta family frequency picked out CMV carriers with the relevant HLA.

This CDR3 is 13 amino acids long. Per the germline V gene, CDR1 is LNHDA and CDR2 is SQIVND (reference sequence). Trimming took 5 bases from V and 7 from J, leaving 12 bases between them. TCRdb processed the reads anew with MiXCR; each CDR3 protein has one entry. The table shows roughly 500,000 distinct CDR3 sequences, with 33% occurring only once. Remarks on this clonotype: Its target is unknown.

The sample consisted of cultured PBMCs, taken from culture after CMV antigen stimulation. The rearrangement joins TRBV19 to TRBJ2-1, with a weak D call TRBD2 (5 bases). The sequence came from a human donor in good health (CMV status not recorded). Some clones in this sample may be carry-over from other donors' samples. This chain's CDR3 is CASSGRSGNEQFF. CDR3 nucleotide sequence: TGTGCCAGTAGTGGACGCTCGGGGAATGAGCAGTTCTTC.